The next 7 T cell receptor beta chains were all read from a single sample in a study of blood T cell repertoires in COVID-19. Generated by immunoSEQ multiplex PCR, the TCRdb table keeps only in-frame clones and is missing some. The repertoire consists of about 160,000 clones, with roughly 80% occurring once and the leading ten covering about 7.8%. The material sequenced was peripheral blood. Receptors were obtained from a man in his fifties or sixties with acute or convalescent COVID-19.

The chain joins TRBV5-1 to TRBJ2-7; TRBD1 matches at 7 bases. There are 14 residues in the CDR3. J was trimmed by 3 bases and V by 4 bases; bases with no gene match: 7. CDR1 and CDR2 from the germline V gene are SGHRS and YFSETQ. CDR3 in DNA: TGCGCCAGCAGCCTGACAGGGTCAGACTACGAGCAGTACTTC. The encoded protein is CASSLTGSDYEQYF.

This clone has just a few counts. The chain couples TRBV4-1 to TRBJ1-6; a weak D match, TRBD1 (6 bases). Trimming removed 4 bases at V and 7 bases at J, with 11 bases between. Germline V CDR1 and CDR2: MGHRA, YSYEKL. CDR3 length: 14 amino acids. The CDR3 sequence is CASSPGQTNSPLHF. Written as DNA, the CDR3 is TGCGCCAGCAGCCCGGGACAAACCAATTCACCCCTCCACTTT.

This clone came up a few times. V is TRBV24-1 and J is TRBJ2-1, with 8 bases lining up with TRBD1. The germline V gene encodes CDR1 KGHDR and CDR2 SFDVKD. The CDR3 has 16 residues. J lost 4 bases, V lost 4 bases, and 8 bases had no gene match. In DNA form, the CDR3 reads TGTGCCACCAGTGACCCTGACAGGGGCCCGTACAATGAGCAGTTCTTC. Translating gives CATSDPDRGPYNEQFF.

V is TRBV2 and J is TRBJ1-1; D possibly corresponds to TRBD1 (5 bases). V dropped 6 bases and J dropped 1 base, with 12 bases sitting between them. Germline V gene sequence: CDR1 SNHLY, CDR2 FYNNEI. This CDR3 is built from 14 residues. In DNA form, the CDR3 reads TGTGCCAGCAGATACGGCAGGGCGAACACTGAAGCTTTCTTT. Protein sequence: CASRYGRANTEAFF.

The gene calls are TRBV23-1 and TRBJ2-1; D is possibly TRBD2 (6 bases). TRBV23-1 is an open reading frame whose function is uncertain. This CDR3 contains 13 residues. V was trimmed by 11 bases and J by 0 bases, leaving 11 bases between them. The CDR3 sequence is CASQTSSYNEQFF. CDR3 coding DNA: TGCGCCTCGCAGACTAGCTCCTACAATGAGCAGTTCTTC.

The chain couples TRBV25-1 to TRBJ2-3, with 9 bases that match TRBD1. Trimming at V came to 7 bases and at J to 1 base, leaving 15 bases not matched to a gene. The CDR3 length is 18 residues. Germline CDR1 reads MGHDK; CDR2 reads SYGVNS. The CDR3 DNA sequence: TGTGCCAGCACCCCTCGACAGGGGGGAGGATTAGGCACAGATACGCAGTATTTT. It codes for CASTPRQGGGLGTDTQYF.

This chain links TRBV9 with TRBJ2-1; 10 bases are a match to TRBD2. The CDR3 is 15 residues long. The V gene's germline CDR1 is SGDLS and CDR2 YYNGEE. The V gene end was trimmed by 6 bases and the J gene end by 2 bases; junction bases not matched to a gene: 5. The CDR3 nucleotides read TGTGCCAGCACCAAAGCGGGGGGGCCCTACAATGAGCAGTTCTTC. Translated: CASTKAGGPYNEQFF.